This T cell receptor (beta chain) was captured by sequencing in a study of CD8+ T cells in alopecia areata. Study background: Tofacitinib administration persisted for 6 to 18 months, succeeded by 6 months off drug.

As for treatment: oral pan-JAK inhibitor, 5-10 mg twice daily. Trimming took 6 bases from V and 0 from J; bases not matched to a gene: 5. The CDR3 runs 15 residues. Per the germline V gene, CDR1 is SGHTA and CDR2 is FQGNSA. RNA was extracted and reverse transcribed into cDNA as the sequencing template. Libraries were prepared by immunoSEQ multiplex PCR; TCRdb keeps only in-frame clonotypes and omits some of them. The sample includes 90,000 to 150,000 clones, 50% to 55% of them seen just once. Notes on this clone: Antigen specificity is unknown.

Study outcomes and limitations: In scalp and blood during tofacitinib, many expanded lesional clones persisted.

The J gene is TRBJ2-4, the V gene TRBV7-2, with TRBD1 identical over 7 bases. The clonotype comes from a human donor with alopecia areata. The material sequenced was CD4+ T cells sorted from blood, taken at week 4, from a patient treated with tofacitinib. CDR3 sequence reads: CASSTGDVAKNIQYF. The CDR3 DNA is TGTGCCAGCAGTACAGGGGACGTAGCCAAAAACATTCAGTACTTC. Full variable domain (outside the CDR3, taken from reference TRBV7-2 and TRBJ2-4): GAGVSQSPSNKVTEKGKDVELRCDPISGHTALYWYRQSLGQGLEFLIYFQGNSAPDKSGLPSDRFSAERTGGSVSTLTIQRTQQEDSAVYLCASSTGDVAKNIQYFGAGTRLSVL.